There are many counts of the clone carrying this T cell receptor (beta chain). The antigen is undetermined. The sample originates from a study of breast tumors, draining lymph nodes, adjacent tissues. Overall study findings and caveats: Tumor and nontumor repertoires were significantly more similar in luminal-like than in basal-like breast cancer. The lymph node origin of tumor T cells was framed as consistent with a hypothesis, not demonstrated. Tumor repertoires ranked between lymph nodes and nontumor tissue in diversity, with V and J gene preferences. Data fit most tumor T cells coming from lymph node, expanding in tumor.

After removal of 0 bases from V and 7 bases from J, the junction contained 2 bases not matched to a gene. The CDR3 covers 13 residues. The germline V gene encodes CDR1 DFQATT and CDR2 SNEGSKA (reference sequence). Axillary draining lymph nodes of breast cancer patients supplied the node samples. Each CDR3 protein is one row after TCRdb ran MiXCR on the multiplex PCR reads. The sample lists under 110,000 distinct CDR3 sequences; more than 30% were seen once. This clonotype was obtained from a female donor with breast cancer. Some clones in this sample may be carry-over from other donors' samples. The material sequenced was axillary lymph node tissue. The J gene is TRBJ1-2, the V gene TRBV20-1; 10 bases are a match to TRBD1. CDR3 residues: CSARDRTGGGYTF. The CDR3 nucleotides are TGCAGTGCTAGAGATCGGACAGGGGGTGGCTACACCTTC.